The following is a T cell receptor beta chain sequence with its context. The CDR3 covers 13 residues. Trimming at V came to 6 bases and at J to 7 bases, leaving 8 bases not matched to a gene. The germline gives CDR1 MNHEY, CDR2 SVGEGT. These data belong to a study of blood T cell repertoires in COVID-19. On the study more broadly: Some COVID-19 samples were acute and others convalescent; all came from the United States, Italy and Spain. Sources were T cells, B-cell-depleted T cells, or PBMCs; the material itself was cDNA or gDNA.

Per the original methods: Amplification with reference gene primers provided the estimates of nucleated cell counts. The protocol was immunoSEQ multiplex PCR, while the TCRdb copy is restricted to in-frame clones and leaves out a portion. The V and J calls and clone size were taken over from that table, and D and trimming were inferred from the DNA. This table holds some 75,000 clones, 75% to 95% found once. The specimen was peripheral blood. The receptor was derived from a human donor in a cohort sampled during active COVID-19. The chain combines TRBV6-2 or TRBV6-3 with TRBJ1-2; 7 bases line up with TRBD1. Here the CDR3 reads CASSLTGLGGYTF. The CDR3 nucleotides are TGTGCCAGCAGCCTGACAGGGTTGGGTGGCTACACCTTC.